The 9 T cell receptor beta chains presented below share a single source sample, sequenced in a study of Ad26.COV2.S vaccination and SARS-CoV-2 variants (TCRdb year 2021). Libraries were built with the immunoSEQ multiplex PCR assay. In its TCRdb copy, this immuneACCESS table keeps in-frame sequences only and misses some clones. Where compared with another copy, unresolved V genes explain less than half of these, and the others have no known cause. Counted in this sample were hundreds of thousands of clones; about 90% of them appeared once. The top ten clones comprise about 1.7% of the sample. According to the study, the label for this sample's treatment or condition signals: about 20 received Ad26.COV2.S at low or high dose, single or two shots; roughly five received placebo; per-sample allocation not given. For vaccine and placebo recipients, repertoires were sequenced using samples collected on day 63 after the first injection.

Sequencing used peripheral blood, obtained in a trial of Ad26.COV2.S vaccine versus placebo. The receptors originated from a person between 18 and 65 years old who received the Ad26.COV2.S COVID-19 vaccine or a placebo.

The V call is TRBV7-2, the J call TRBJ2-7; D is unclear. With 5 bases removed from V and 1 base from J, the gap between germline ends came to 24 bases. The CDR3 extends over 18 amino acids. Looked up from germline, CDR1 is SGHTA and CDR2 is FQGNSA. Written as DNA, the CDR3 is TGTGCCAGCAGCCTAGTCGTTGTGGCGCCTGATATGTCCTACGAGCAGTACTTC. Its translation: CASSLVVVAPDMSYEQYF.

CDR3 sequence (DNA): TGTGCCTGGAGTGCCCTGGGGGGAGCGGGTAATTCACCCCTCCACTTT. Amino acid sequence: CAWSALGGAGNSPLHF. This sequence joins TRBV30 and TRBJ1-6; D is perhaps TRBD1 (5 bases). Trimming took 1 base from V and 6 from J, leaving 16 bases between them. The CDR3 totals 16 residues. Per the germline V gene, CDR1 is GTSNPN and CDR2 is SVGIG (reference sequence). The variable domain in full, with the rest retrieved from reference TRBV30 and TRBJ1-6, is SQTIHQWPATLVQPVGSPLSLECTVEGTSNPNLYWYRQAAGRGLQLLFYSVGIGQISSEVPQNLSASRPQDRQFILSSKKLLLSDSGFYLCAWSALGGAGNSPLHFGNGTRLTVT.

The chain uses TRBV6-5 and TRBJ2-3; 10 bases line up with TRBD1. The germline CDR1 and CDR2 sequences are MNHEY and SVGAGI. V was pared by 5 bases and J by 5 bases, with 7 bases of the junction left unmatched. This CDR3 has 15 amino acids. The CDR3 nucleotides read TGTGCCAGCAGTCCCGGGACAGGGGCGGGAGATACGCAGTATTTT. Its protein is CASSPGTGAGDTQYF.

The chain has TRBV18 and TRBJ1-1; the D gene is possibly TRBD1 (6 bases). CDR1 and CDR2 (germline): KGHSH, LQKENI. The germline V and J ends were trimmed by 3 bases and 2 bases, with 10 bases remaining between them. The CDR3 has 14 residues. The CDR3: CASSPVQGNTEAFF. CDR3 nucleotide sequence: TGTGCCAGCTCACCGGTACAGGGAAACACTGAAGCTTTCTTT.

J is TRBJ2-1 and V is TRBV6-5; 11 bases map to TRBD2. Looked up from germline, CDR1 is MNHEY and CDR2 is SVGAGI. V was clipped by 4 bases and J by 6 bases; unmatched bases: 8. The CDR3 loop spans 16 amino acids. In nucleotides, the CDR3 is TGTGCCAGCAGTTCCCCTGGGACTAGCGGTATCAATGAGCAGTTCTTC. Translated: CASSSPGTSGINEQFF.

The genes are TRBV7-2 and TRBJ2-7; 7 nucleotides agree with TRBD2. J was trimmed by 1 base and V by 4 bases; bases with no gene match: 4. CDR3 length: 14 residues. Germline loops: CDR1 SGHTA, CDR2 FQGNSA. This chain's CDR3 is CASSYTGGSYEQYF. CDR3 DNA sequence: TGTGCCAGCAGCTATACGGGGGGTTCCTACGAGCAGTACTTC.

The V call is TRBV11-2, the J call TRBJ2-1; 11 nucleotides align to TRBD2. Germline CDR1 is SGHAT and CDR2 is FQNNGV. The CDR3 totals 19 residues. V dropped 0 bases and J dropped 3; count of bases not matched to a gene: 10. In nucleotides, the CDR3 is TGTGCCAGCAGCTTAGATTGGCCTAGCGGGGGGCACAACTACAATGAGCAGTTCTTC. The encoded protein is CASSLDWPSGGHNYNEQFF. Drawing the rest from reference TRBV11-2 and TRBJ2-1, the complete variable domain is EAGVAQSPRYKIIEKRQSVAFWCNPISGHATLYWYQQILGQGPKLLIQFQNNGVVDDSQLPKDRFSAERLKGVDSTLKIQPAKLEDSAVYLCASSLDWPSGGHNYNEQFFGPGTRLTVL.

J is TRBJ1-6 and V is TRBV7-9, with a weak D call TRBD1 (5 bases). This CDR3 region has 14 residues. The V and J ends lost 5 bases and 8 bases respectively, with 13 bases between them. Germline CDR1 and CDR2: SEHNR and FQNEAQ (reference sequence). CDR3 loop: CASSMGPQHSPLHF. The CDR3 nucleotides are TGTGCCAGCAGCATGGGGCCACAACATTCACCCCTCCACTTT.

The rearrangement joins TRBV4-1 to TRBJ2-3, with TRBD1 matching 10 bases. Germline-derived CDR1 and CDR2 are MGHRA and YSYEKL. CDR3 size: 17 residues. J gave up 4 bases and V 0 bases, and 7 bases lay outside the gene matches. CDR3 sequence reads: CASSQDTGQGLPDTQYF. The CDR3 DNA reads TGCGCCAGCAGCCAAGATACGGGACAGGGGTTACCAGATACGCAGTATTTT.